The 8 T cell receptor beta chains below all came from one sample that was sequenced in a study of shared clonotypes between healthy human individuals. Here immunoSEQ multiplex PCR was the method, and the copy in TCRdb shows in-frame clones only, minus some. The sample lists around 450,000 clones, 75% to 85% seen once, with around 14% in the top ten. Sequenced input: PBMCs. The receptors were gathered from a woman in her thirties or forties in good health. Some clones in this sample may be carry-over from other donors' samples.

V gene TRBV11-2 combines with J gene TRBJ1-4; D not certain. Germline CDR1 and CDR2: SGHAT and FQNNGV. This CDR3 contains 16 residues. V shed 5 bases and J shed 5 bases, with 18 bases lying between them. The CDR3 DNA sequence: TGTGCCAGCAGCCCTCGGGGTGGGCTGCCAAATGAAAAACTGTTTTTT. It codes for CASSPRGGLPNEKLFF.

The V and J genes are TRBV5-6 and TRBJ2-5; a weak D match, TRBD2 (6 bases). The J call is uncertain, as TRBJ2-7 better fits the DNA end. The length of the CDR3 is 15 residues. CDR1 and CDR2 (germline): SGHDT, YYEEEE. Here the CDR3 reads CASSPRDWSSYEQYF. CDR3 nucleotide sequence: TGTGCCAGCAGCCCCCGGGACTGGAGCTCCTACGAGCAGTACTTC.

The CDR3 loop reads CACNRWFGETQYF. CDR3 coding DNA: TGTGCCTGTAACAGGTGGTTTGGAGAGACCCAGTACTTC. The rearrangement uses TRBV30 and TRBJ2-5; a possible D gene is TRBD1 (5 bases). Germline values: CDR1 GTSNPN, CDR2 SVGIG (reference sequence). Trimming removed 6 bases from V and 4 bases from J, with 15 bases in between. The CDR3 length is 13 residues.

The chain has TRBV9 and TRBJ1-5, with D possibly TRBD1 on 5 matching bases. V was pared by 4 bases and J by 0 bases, with 8 bases between. The CDR3 sequence is 14 residues long. From germline, CDR1 is SGDLS and CDR2 YYNGEE. This CDR3 reads CASSPDSSNQPQHF. DNA for the CDR3: TGTGCCAGCAGCCCTGACAGTAGCAATCAGCCCCAGCATTTT.

The chain couples TRBV5-6 to TRBJ2-1; D possibly matches TRBD1 or TRBD2 (6 bases each). CDR1 is SGHDT, CDR2 YYEEEE, per germline. The length of the CDR3 is 18 residues. V dropped 0 bases and J dropped 1 base, with 17 bases sitting between them. The CDR3 DNA sequence: TGTGCCAGCAGCTTGGCTACCGAGACAGGACTATCCTACAATGAGCAGTTCTTC. The encoded protein is CASSLATETGLSYNEQFF. The variable domain in full, with the rest retrieved from reference TRBV5-6 and TRBJ2-1, is DAGVTQSPTHLIKTRGQQVTLRCSPKSGHDTVSWYQQALGQGPQFIFQYYEEEERQRGNFPDRFSGHQFPNYSSELNVNALLLGDSALYLCASSLATETGLSYNEQFFGPGTRLTVL.

This clone came up a few times. J is TRBJ2-7 and V is TRBV19, with 9 bases lining up with TRBD2. The CDR3 is 13 residues long. Germline CDR1 and CDR2: LNHDA and SQIVND (reference sequence). After removal of 4 bases from V and 4 bases from J, the junction contained 2 bases not matched to a gene. CDR3 nucleotide sequence: TGTGCCAGTAGTACGGGACTAGCTTACGAGCAGTACTTC. Its translation: CASSTGLAYEQYF.

The J gene is TRBJ1-5, the V gene TRBV5-5; D possibly corresponds to TRBD1 (6 bases). Deletions cut 1 base from V and 1 base from J, with 12 bases between. From germline, CDR1 is SGHKS and CDR2 YYEKEE (reference sequence). The CDR3 extends over 16 amino acids. CDR3 loop: CASSLSGGASNQPQHF. The CDR3 DNA is TGTGCCAGCAGCTTGTCGGGGGGCGCGAGCAATCAGCCCCAGCATTTT.

The rearrangement links TRBV18 to TRBJ2-3, with unresolved D. The ends were cut back, 4 bases at V and 1 base at J, with 6 bases in the middle. CDR3 length: 13 residues. Germline CDR1 is KGHSH and CDR2 is LQKENI. The CDR3 loop is CASSRSGTDTQYF. CDR3 DNA sequence: TGTGCCAGCTCACGGAGCGGCACAGATACGCAGTATTTT.